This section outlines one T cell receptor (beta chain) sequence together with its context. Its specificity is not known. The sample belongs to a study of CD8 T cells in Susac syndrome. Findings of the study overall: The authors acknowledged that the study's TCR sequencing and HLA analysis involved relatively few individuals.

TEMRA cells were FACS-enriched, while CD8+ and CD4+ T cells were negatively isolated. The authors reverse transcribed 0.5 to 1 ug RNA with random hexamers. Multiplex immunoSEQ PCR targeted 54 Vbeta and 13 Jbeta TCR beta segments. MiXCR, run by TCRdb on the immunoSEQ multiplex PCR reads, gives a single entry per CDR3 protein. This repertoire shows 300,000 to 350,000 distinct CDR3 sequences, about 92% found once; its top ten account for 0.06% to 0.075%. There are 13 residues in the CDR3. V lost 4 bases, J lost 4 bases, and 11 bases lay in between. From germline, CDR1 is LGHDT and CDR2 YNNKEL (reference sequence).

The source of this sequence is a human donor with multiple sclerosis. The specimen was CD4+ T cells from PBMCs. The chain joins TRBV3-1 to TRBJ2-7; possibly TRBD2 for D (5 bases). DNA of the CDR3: TGTGCCAGCAGCCGACACGAGGGATACGAGCAGTACTTC. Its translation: CASSRHEGYEQYF.